These T cell receptor beta chains were read from a single sample in a study of blood T cell repertoires in COVID-19. The assay was immunoSEQ multiplex PCR, and TCRdb's table has in-frame clones only and misses some. The table has a few hundred thousand clones, 86% seen once. Sequenced: peripheral blood. The receptors shown here come from a woman in her 70s with COVID-19, enrolled during active disease. The CDR3 runs from the conserved cysteine through the conserved F or W. The D gene is left open where the match is weak. Some rows have no size entry. The others give once, few or many, or a class for an expanded clone.

clone size: NA
V gene: TRBV21-1
J gene: TRBJ2-6
CDR3 length: 18
D gene: NA
CDR3 DNA: TGTGCCAGCAGCAAAGAAAGAGGGCCATTCTCTGGGGCCAACGTCCTGACTTTC
CDR3 protein: CASSKERGPFSGANVLTF

clone size: NA
V gene: TRBV11-2
J gene: TRBJ2-1
CDR3 length: 14
D gene: NA
CDR3 DNA: TGTGCCAGCAGCTTAGTTCTAGTGGCTCCTGAGCAGTTCTTC
CDR3 protein: CASSLVLVAPEQFF

clone size: NA
V gene: TRBV3-1/TRBV3-2
J gene: TRBJ1-1
CDR3 length: 16
D gene: TRBD1
CDR3 DNA: TGTGCCAGCAGCCAAGATTTGAGACAGGGGAACACTGAAGCTTTCTTT
CDR3 protein: CASSQDLRQGNTEAFF

clone size: NA
V gene: TRBV10-3
J gene: TRBJ2-7
CDR3 length: 16
D gene: TRBD2
CDR3 DNA: TGTGCCATCAGTGACCCTGGGAGGGGAAGCTCCTACGAGCAGTACTTC
CDR3 protein: CAISDPGRGSSYEQYF

clone size: NA
V gene: TRBV28
J gene: TRBJ2-5
CDR3 length: 14
D gene: NA
CDR3 DNA: TGTGCCAGCAGAACGAGGGCGGGGATACAGACCCAGTACTTC
CDR3 protein: CASRTRAGIQTQYF

clone size: NA
V gene: TRBV7-2
J gene: TRBJ1-1
CDR3 length: 13
D gene: NA
CDR3 DNA: TGTGCCAGCAGCTTCCCTTACAGGACTGAAGCTTTCTTT
CDR3 protein: CASSFPYRTEAFF

clone size: NA
V gene: TRBV24-1
J gene: TRBJ2-1
CDR3 length: 16
D gene: TRBD2
CDR3 DNA: TGTGCCACCAGTGAGGTGACTAGCGGGGGCCCTAATGAGCAGTTCTTC
CDR3 protein: CATSEVTSGGPNEQFF

clone size: NA
V gene: TRBV12-3/TRBV12-4
J gene: TRBJ1-1
CDR3 length: 12
D gene: TRBD1
CDR3 DNA: TGTGCCGGAAGACAGGGGAACACTGAAGCTTTCTTT
CDR3 protein: CAGRQGNTEAFF

clone size: once
V gene: TRBV10-1
J gene: TRBJ2-7
CDR3 length: 15
D gene: TRBD1
CDR3 DNA: TGCGCCAGTCGCAGGGGGTCCAGTGACTCCTACGAGCAGTACTTC
CDR3 protein: CASRRGSSDSYEQYF

clone size: once
V gene: TRBV27
J gene: TRBJ2-5
CDR3 length: 13
D gene: TRBD1
CDR3 DNA: TGTGCCAGCAGTTTGTACAGGGGCGAGACCCAGTACTTC
CDR3 protein: CASSLYRGETQYF

clone size: NA
V gene: TRBV6-5
J gene: TRBJ1-6
CDR3 length: 14
D gene: TRBD1
CDR3 DNA: TGTGCCAGCAGTCCAGGGACAGGGAATTCACCCCTCCACTTT
CDR3 protein: CASSPGTGNSPLHF

clone size: NA
V gene: TRBV30
J gene: TRBJ2-5
CDR3 length: 13
D gene: NA
CDR3 DNA: TGTGCCTGGAGACTACTGGGCCAAGAGACCCAGTACTTC
CDR3 protein: CAWRLLGQETQYF

clone size: NA
V gene: TRBV10-3
J gene: TRBJ2-2
CDR3 length: 14
D gene: NA
CDR3 DNA: TGTGCCATCAGTGAGCGAGGGGGCACCGGGGAGCTGTTTTTT
CDR3 protein: CAISERGGTGELFF

clone size: NA
V gene: TRBV7-9
J gene: TRBJ2-1
CDR3 length: 16
D gene: NA
CDR3 DNA: TGTGCCAGCAGCTTAGCAACGACTACCGGCTACAATGAGCAGTTCTTC
CDR3 protein: CASSLATTTGYNEQFF

clone size: NA
V gene: TRBV4-1
J gene: TRBJ2-6
CDR3 length: 17
D gene: NA
CDR3 DNA: TGCGCCAGCAGCCAAGAGAGAGTTCTCTCTGGGGCCAACGTCCTGACTTTC
CDR3 protein: CASSQERVLSGANVLTF

clone size: NA
V gene: TRBV27
J gene: TRBJ1-5
CDR3 length: 15
D gene: NA
CDR3 DNA: TGTGCCAGCAGTTCCGGGACAAGTAGCAATCAGCCCCAGCATTTT
CDR3 protein: CASSSGTSSNQPQHF

clone size: NA
V gene: TRBV4-2
J gene: TRBJ2-7
CDR3 length: 17
D gene: TRBD1
CDR3 DNA: TGTGCCAGCAGTAGCGGAGTTCCGGGACAGGGGGTCCGCGAGCAGTACTTC
CDR3 protein: CASSSGVPGQGVREQYF

clone size: NA
V gene: TRBV3-1/TRBV3-2
J gene: TRBJ2-7
CDR3 length: 15
D gene: TRBD2
CDR3 DNA: TGTGCCAGCAGCCAAGACCTAGCGGGGGGCTACGAGCAGTACTTC
CDR3 protein: CASSQDLAGGYEQYF

clone size: NA
V gene: TRBV24-1
J gene: TRBJ2-4
CDR3 length: 18
D gene: NA
CDR3 DNA: TGTGCCACCAGTGATTTGCGCGACAGCTTGGAGGCCAAAAACATTCAGTACTTC
CDR3 protein: CATSDLRDSLEAKNIQYF

clone size: NA
V gene: TRBV5-6
J gene: TRBJ2-7
CDR3 length: 14
D gene: TRBD2
CDR3 DNA: TGTGCCAGCGGTCGGACTAGCGGGTCCTACGAGCAGTACTTC
CDR3 protein: CASGRTSGSYEQYF

clone size: once
V gene: TRBV28
J gene: TRBJ1-5
CDR3 length: 13
D gene: NA
CDR3 DNA: TGTGCCAGCAGTTTTCTCGGGGATCAGCCCCAGCATTTT
CDR3 protein: CASSFLGDQPQHF

clone size: NA
V gene: TRBV24-1
J gene: TRBJ1-4
CDR3 length: 14
D gene: NA
CDR3 DNA: TGTGCCACCGCTGAGCAGGGGTTCGATGAAAAACTGTTTTTT
CDR3 protein: CATAEQGFDEKLFF